The clone carrying this T cell receptor (beta chain) has only a few counts. These data belong to a study of cytomegalovirus exposure and HLA in healthy donors. The CDR3 has 16 residues. V shed 6 bases, J shed 5 bases, and the junction held 14 bases outside the gene matches. Germline lookup yields CDR1 MDHEN and CDR2 SYDVKM. The PCR used 60 Vbeta and 13 Jbeta primers. TCRdb's table, derived via immunoSEQ multiplex PCR, lists solely in-frame clones and lacks some. The table lists about 130,000 clones, roughly 70% of them singletons. The source is a man aged 40-50 years in good health and CMV-seropositive. This chain connects TRBV28 to TRBJ2-3; 7 positions match TRBD2. The specimen was PBMCs. The CDR3 is CASRSLRRLAGDTQYF. DNA of the CDR3: TGTGCCAGCAGGTCTCTCCGTCGACTAGCTGGAGATACGCAGTATTTT.